The 14 T cell receptor beta chains below come from one sample, sequenced in a study of T cells expressing NK-cell markers. From its re-call of the 5' RACE reads, TCRdb lists each CDR3 protein once, without DNA. The table for this sample gives about half a million distinct CDR3 sequences. Sequences were obtained from blood T cells: a sorted CD56 or NKG2C T cell subset, CD4+ or CD8+ T cells, or bulk PBMC T cells (not recorded which). The receptors come from a woman in her forties or fifties in good health.

The rearrangement joins TRBV29-1 to TRBJ2-1; TCRdb's D call of TRBD2 is untestable without DNA. The CDR3 is 16 amino acids. Looked up from germline, CDR1 is SQVTM and CDR2 is ANQGSEA. The CDR3 loop reads CSVRTPKGRNSNEQFF.

V and J are TRBV5-1 and TRBJ2-5; the D call from TCRdb, TRBD2, cannot be confirmed without DNA. Germline CDR1 reads SGHRS; CDR2 reads YFSETQ. This CDR3 contains 15 residues. The CDR3 region is CASSRLRTSGETQYF.

V and J are TRBV18 and TRBJ1-4. This CDR3 spans 14 amino acids. CDR1 and CDR2 (germline): KGHSH, LQKENI. CDR3 protein: CASSPMQTNEKLFF. Full variable domain (rest looked up from reference TRBV18 and TRBJ1-4): NAGVMQNPRHLVRRRGQEARLRCSPMKGHSHVYWYRQLPEEGLKFMVYLQKENIIDESGMPKERFSAEFPKEGPSILRIQQVVRGDSAAYFCASSPMQTNEKLFFGSGTQLSVL.

J is TRBJ2-3 and V is TRBV2; TCRdb proposes TRBD1, but this gene call is untestable without DNA. In germline, CDR1 is SNHLY, CDR2 FYNNEI. The CDR3 covers 16 residues. This chain's CDR3 is CASSDTGTRGTDTQYF.

This chain connects TRBV7-9 to TRBJ1-1; TCRdb selects TRBD1, and the lack of DNA leaves this call unchecked. The CDR3 runs 16 residues. Germline V gene data show CDR1 as SEHNR and CDR2 as FQNEAQ (reference sequence). CDR3 sequence: CASSYTGASVRTEAFF.

V usage is TRBV5-1 and J usage is TRBJ1-4. CDR1 and CDR2 from the germline V gene are SGHRS and YFSETQ. The CDR3 totals 16 residues. The CDR3 region is CASSLSVAGAYEKLFF.

The chain carries TRBV25-1 and TRBJ2-5; the D call of TRBD2 rests on TCRdb alone, since no DNA is present to check it. Germline loops: CDR1 MGHDK, CDR2 SYGVNS. CDR3 length equals 15 residues. CDR3 protein: CASSEPAGPRETQYF.

This chain links TRBV5-1 with TRBJ2-1; absent DNA, TCRdb's TRBD1 call cannot be checked. The CDR3 spans 14 residues. CDR1 SGHRS and CDR2 YFSETQ come from the germline V gene. This chain's CDR3 is CASSPVAGGNEQFF.

V usage is TRBV4-2 and J usage is TRBJ2-3; TCRdb picks TRBD1, but there is no DNA to check that call. The CDR3 loop spans 14 amino acids. The V gene's germline CDR1 is LGHNA and CDR2 YNFKEQ. CDR3 amino acids: CASSQGGWTDTQYF.

This chain links TRBV27 with TRBJ2-3. The germline V gene has CDR1 MNHEY and CDR2 SMNVEV (reference sequence). This CDR3 region has 16 residues. The CDR3 here is CASSPRWAINKDTQYF.

The chain recombines TRBV20-1 with TRBJ2-1; TCRdb selects TRBD2, and the lack of DNA leaves this call unchecked. CDR3 length equals 17 residues. From germline, CDR1 is DFQATT and CDR2 SNEGSKA (reference sequence). The chain's CDR3 is CSARDPSTSRTYNEQFF.

The rearrangement uses TRBV5-6 and TRBJ2-5; as DNA is missing, the TRBD1 call by TCRdb cannot be tested. This CDR3 spans 15 amino acids. CDR1 and CDR2 from the germline V gene are SGHDT and YYEEEE. The CDR3 spells CASSFRDGGVATQYF.

The J gene is TRBJ2-4, the V gene TRBV27; the TRBD1 assignment by TCRdb is unverifiable without DNA. The CDR3 has 16 residues. The germline CDR1 and CDR2 sequences are MNHEY and SMNVEV (reference sequence). CDR3 residues: CASSLKARGSRDIQYF.

The rearrangement links TRBV5-1 to TRBJ1-1. This CDR3 region has 16 residues. Germline values: CDR1 SGHRS, CDR2 YFSETQ. CDR3 region: CASGPGSEGLNTEAFF. Based on the CDR3 plus reference TRBV5-1 and TRBJ1-1, the full variable domain is KAGVTQTPRYLIKTRGQQVTLSCSPISGHRSVSWYQQTPGQGLQFLFEYFSETQRNKGNFPGRFSGRQFSNSRSEMNVSTLELGDSALYLCASGPGSEGLNTEAFFGQGTRLTVV.